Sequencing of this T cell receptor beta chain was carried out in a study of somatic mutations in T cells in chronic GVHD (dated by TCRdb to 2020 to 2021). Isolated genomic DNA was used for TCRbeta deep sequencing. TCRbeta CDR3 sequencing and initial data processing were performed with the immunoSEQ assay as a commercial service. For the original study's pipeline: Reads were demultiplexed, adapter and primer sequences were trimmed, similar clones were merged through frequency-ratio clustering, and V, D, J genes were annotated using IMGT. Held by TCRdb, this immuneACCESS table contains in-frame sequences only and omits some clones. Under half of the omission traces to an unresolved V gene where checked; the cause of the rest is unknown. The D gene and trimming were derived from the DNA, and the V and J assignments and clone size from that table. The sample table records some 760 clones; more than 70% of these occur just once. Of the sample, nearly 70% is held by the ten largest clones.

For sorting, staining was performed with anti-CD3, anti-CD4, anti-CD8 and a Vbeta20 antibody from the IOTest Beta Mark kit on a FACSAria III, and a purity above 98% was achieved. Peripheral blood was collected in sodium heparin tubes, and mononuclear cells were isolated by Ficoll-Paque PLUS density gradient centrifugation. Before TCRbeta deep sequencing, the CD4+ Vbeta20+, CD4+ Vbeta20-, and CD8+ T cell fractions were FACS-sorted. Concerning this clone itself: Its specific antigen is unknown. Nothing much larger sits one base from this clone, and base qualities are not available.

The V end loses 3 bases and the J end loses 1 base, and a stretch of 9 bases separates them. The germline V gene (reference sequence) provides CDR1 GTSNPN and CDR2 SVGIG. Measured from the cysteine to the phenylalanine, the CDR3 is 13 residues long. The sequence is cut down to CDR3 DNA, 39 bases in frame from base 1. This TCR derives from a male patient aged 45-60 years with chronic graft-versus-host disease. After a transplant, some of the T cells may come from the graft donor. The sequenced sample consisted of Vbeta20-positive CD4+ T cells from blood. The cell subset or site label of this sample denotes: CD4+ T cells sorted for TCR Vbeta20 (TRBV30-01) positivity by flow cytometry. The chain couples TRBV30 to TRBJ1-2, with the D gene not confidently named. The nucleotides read TGTGCCTGGAGAAGAATACTTAACTATGGCTACACCTTC. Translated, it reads CAWRRILNYGYTF.